This TCR beta chain was sequenced during a study of graft-versus-host responses after intestinal transplantation. Findings of the study overall: Detected in recipient marrow were GvH clones, some of which were first observed in ileum or blood. Peak circulating GvH clone levels tracked with early post-transplant HvG declines.

Data came from immunoSEQ multiplex PCR; TCRdb stores just in-frame clones and leaves some out. The sample shows 85,000 to 90,000 clones, 75% to 90% of them seen only once. As to this clone: The target antigen is unknown.

CDR3 length: 15 residues. The V and J ends lost 7 bases and 3 bases respectively, with 16 bases between them. Germline assignment: CDR1 SGHRS and CDR2 YFSETQ. This clonotype was obtained from a human donor who received an intestinal transplant. The starting material was unstimulated CD4+ T cells sorted from spleen or lymph node cells, obtained before intestinal transplant. This chain connects TRBV5-1 to TRBJ2-2; D possibly corresponds to TRBD2 (5 bases). CDR3 in DNA: TGCGCCAGCTCCGTCGAGGGCCAAGACACCGGGGAGCTGTTTTTT. Its translation: CASSVEGQDTGELFF.